This T cell receptor beta chain is from a study of early T cells in non-severe SARS-CoV-2 infection. Across the whole study: Bulk RNA isolated from unsorted whole blood underwent sequencing; chains were not paired. Overall study results and limits: Anti-spike CD8 specificities were favored by VDJdb matching, whose results missed private and CD4 specificities.

Unique molecular identifiers were affixed to single, distinct cDNA molecules. Via MiXCR, TCRdb re-called the 5' RACE reads, giving one row per CDR3 protein. Of around 57,000 distinct CDR3 sequences listed, 6.2% were seen once; the top ten hold just under 4%. CDR3 length: 15 residues. The germline V gene encodes CDR1 SGHTA and CDR2 FQGNSA. V was pared by 5 bases and J by 5 bases, with 19 bases between. Points on this clonotype: Its cognate antigen is unknown. A read error is possible here, since a much larger clone lies one base away.

The TCR comes from an adult who was a healthcare worker with PCR-confirmed SARS-CoV-2 infection or an uninfected control (not recorded which). Sequencing was performed on whole blood. J is TRBJ2-7 and V is TRBV7-2, with D maybe TRBD2 (5 bases). CDR3 sequence (DNA): TGTGCCAGCAGCCCTAGACTAACTTCGGTGAACGAGCAGTACTTC. It encodes CASSPRLTSVNEQYF.